The sample holds many counts of the clone carrying this TCR beta chain. Its antigen is unknown. From germline, CDR1 is SEHNR and CDR2 FQNEAQ (reference sequence). This CDR3 is built from 18 residues. V dropped 0 bases and J dropped 5; count of bases not matched to a gene: 10. This sample is part of a study of T cell repertoires in cytomegalovirus infection. Study as a whole: Indications came from public TCR beta signatures; they pointed to CMV infection and to a matching HLA type.

MiXCR, run by TCRdb on the reads, gives a single entry per CDR3 protein. The sample shows around 70,000 distinct CDR3 sequences, approximately 3.6% of them seen only once. Study-wide points: Within the response measured ex vivo, HLA-C-restricted CMV-specific TCR beta clonotypes were dominant. Frequencies of public TCR beta families were cumulated, and this identified carriers of CMV plus the relevant HLA.

The source of this sequence is a human donor in good health (CMV status not recorded). Some clones in this sample may be carry-over from other donors' samples. Input material: PBMCs. The V gene is TRBV7-9, the J gene TRBJ2-1; the match to TRBD2 covers 10 bases. The CDR3 region has the DNA TGTGCCAGCAGCTTAGCTGGGGGAAGCGGGAGGGCCGACAATGAGCAGTTCTTC. Translating it yields CASSLAGGSGRADNEQFF.